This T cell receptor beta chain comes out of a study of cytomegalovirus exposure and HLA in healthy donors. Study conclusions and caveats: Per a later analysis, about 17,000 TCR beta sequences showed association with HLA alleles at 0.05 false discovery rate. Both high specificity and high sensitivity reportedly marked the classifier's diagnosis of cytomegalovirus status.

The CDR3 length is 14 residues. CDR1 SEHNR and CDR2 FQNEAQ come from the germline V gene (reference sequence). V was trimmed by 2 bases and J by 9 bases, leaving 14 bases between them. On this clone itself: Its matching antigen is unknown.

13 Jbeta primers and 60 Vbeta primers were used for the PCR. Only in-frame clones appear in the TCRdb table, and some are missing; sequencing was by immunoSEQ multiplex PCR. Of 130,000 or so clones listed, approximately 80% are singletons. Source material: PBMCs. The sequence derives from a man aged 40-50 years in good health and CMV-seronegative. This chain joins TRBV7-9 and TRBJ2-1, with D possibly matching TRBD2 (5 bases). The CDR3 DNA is TGTGCCAGCAGCTTAAGTCGAGAAGGAGGTGAGCAGTTCTTC. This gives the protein CASSLSREGGEQFF.